The source of this T cell receptor (beta chain) is a study of early T cells in non-severe SARS-CoV-2 infection. As for the study in general: RNA in bulk from unsorted whole blood was sequenced, and chains were unpaired.

Unique molecular identifiers were added to individual cDNA molecules. TCRdb re-analysed the 5' RACE reads in MiXCR, keeping a single row per CDR3 protein. The repertoire consists of tens of thousands of distinct CDR3 sequences, with 5.5% to 7.5% occurring once and the leading ten covering just under 8%. Study-wide findings and caveats: Comparison of clonotypes with VDJdb favored anti-spike CD8 responses while missing private and CD4 specificities.

In this sample, this clonotype turned up many times. Its specificity is not known. V lost 1 base to trimming and J lost 1 base; unmatched junction nucleotides: 5. This CDR3 region has 15 residues. Germline V lookup: CDR1 DFQATT, CDR2 SNEGSKA (reference sequence). Sequencing was done on a sample of whole blood. The rearrangement uses TRBV20-1 and TRBJ2-7; 9 bases are shared with TRBD1. The source is an adult who was a healthcare worker with PCR-confirmed SARS-CoV-2 infection or an uninfected control (not recorded which). The CDR3 region is CSARAPGQGSYEQYF. The CDR3 DNA is TGCAGTGCTAGAGCTCCGGGACAGGGTTCCTACGAGCAGTACTTC.